One and the same sample provided the 18 T cell receptor beta chains below, sequenced in a study of OX40 agonist ivuxolimab in advanced cancers. TCRdb's table, derived via immunoSEQ multiplex PCR, lists solely in-frame clones and lacks some. The sample has tens of thousands of clones; around 84% are singletons. The material sequenced was CD4+ or CD8+ T cells sorted from blood, taken in a trial of the OX40 agonist ivuxolimab. The receptors come from an adult with an advanced solid tumor such as melanoma, head and neck, liver or kidney cancer.

This clone was seen only a few times. This rearrangement joins TRBV7-8 to TRBJ2-6, with D tentatively TRBD2 (7 bases). This CDR3 is 16 amino acids long. Per germline, CDR1 SGHVS and CDR2 FQNEAQ. V lost 2 bases, J lost 2 bases, and 10 bases lay in between. Here the CDR3 reads CASSLTGGTGANVLTF. As DNA, the CDR3 is TGTGCCAGCAGCTTAACGGGGGGCACTGGGGCCAACGTCCTGACTTTC.

This chain connects TRBV5-1 to TRBJ1-1; D remains ambiguous. Per germline, CDR1 SGHRS and CDR2 YFSETQ. The CDR3 runs 12 residues. Trimming cost V 0 bases and J 3 bases, with 3 bases left between them. CDR3 amino acids: CASSLGDTEAFF. CDR3 DNA: TGCGCCAGCAGCTTGGGGGACACTGAAGCTTTCTTT.

This chain links TRBV18 with TRBJ2-3; D is undetermined. Germline CDR1 is KGHSH and CDR2 is LQKENI. The ends were cut back, 8 bases at V and 1 base at J, with 10 bases in the middle. The CDR3 is made up of 13 amino acids. The CDR3 loop reads CASAPGGTDTQYF. CDR3 in DNA: TGTGCCAGCGCCCCCGGAGGCACAGATACGCAGTATTTT.

This sequence joins TRBV7-9 and TRBJ1-1; D not certain. V lost 5 bases and J lost 1, with 8 bases in between. The length of the CDR3 is 13 residues. Germline CDR1 is SEHNR and CDR2 is FQNEAQ (reference sequence). The CDR3 DNA is TGTGCCAGCAGCGTCGAGTGGAACACTGAAGCTTTCTTT. It encodes CASSVEWNTEAFF.

The rearrangement links TRBV4-1 to TRBJ2-3; 7 positions match TRBD1. The CDR3 contains 13 residues. The ends lost 4 bases at V and 4 bases at J; junction bases unmatched: 2. The germline V gene has CDR1 MGHRA and CDR2 YSYEKL. The CDR3 DNA sequence: TGCGCCAGCAGCCTGGGACAGTCAGATACGCAGTATTTT. Amino acid sequence: CASSLGQSDTQYF.

As regards this clone: Its ends do not fully match the called genes, so a read error is possible. J is TRBJ1-2 and V is TRBV5-1; 9 positions agree with TRBD1. Per germline, CDR1 SGHRS and CDR2 YFSETQ. The CDR3 is 15 residues long. The CDR3 reads CASSSFRDRVYGYIF. The DNA of the CDR3 is TGCGCCAGCAGCTCCTTCCGGGACAGGGTATATGGCTACATCTTC.

The CDR3 DNA reads TGTGCCAGCAGTTTCAGGGGGCGGAACACTGAAGCTTTCTTT. This sequence encodes CASSFRGRNTEAFF. The rearrangement uses TRBV27 and TRBJ1-1; TRBD1 aligns across 8 bases. Germline V lookup: CDR1 MNHEY, CDR2 SMNVEV (reference sequence). V was clipped by 3 bases and J by 1 base; unmatched bases: 1. The CDR3 extends over 14 amino acids.

The CDR3 loop is CASSSLGGKSDNEKLFF. The CDR3 region has the DNA TGTGCCAGCAGCTCCTTAGGGGGAAAGTCGGATAATGAAAAACTGTTTTTT. The chain has TRBV7-9 and TRBJ1-4; possibly TRBD1 for D (6 bases). Trimming left V 4 bases short and J 4 bases short, with 19 bases between. There are 17 residues in the CDR3. CDR1 and CDR2 from the germline V gene are SEHNR and FQNEAQ (reference sequence). Drawing the rest from reference TRBV7-9 and TRBJ1-4, the complete variable domain is DTGVSQNPRHKITKRGQNVTFRCDPISEHNRLYWYRQTLGQGPEFLTYFQNEAQLEKSRLLSDRFSAERPKGSFSTLEIQRTEQGDSAMYLCASSSLGGKSDNEKLFFGSGTQLSVL.

The CDR3: CASSFLTGRNTEAFF. In nucleotides, the CDR3 is TGTGCCAGCAGTTTTCTGACAGGGAGAAACACTGAAGCTTTCTTT. The chain is built from TRBV2 and TRBJ1-1; 7 nucleotides match TRBD1. Germline values: CDR1 SNHLY, CDR2 FYNNEI. The CDR3 length is 15 residues. Losses at the gene ends were 5 bases for V and 2 bases for J; bases not matched to a gene: 8.

The chain has TRBV6-5 and TRBJ1-4, with 8 bases identical to TRBD1. The CDR3 has 15 amino acids. Germline V gives CDR1 MNHEY, CDR2 SVGAGI. Germline trimming cut 8 bases from V and 2 bases from J; bases unmatched to any gene: 7. The chain's CDR3 is CASSGRGLTNEKLFF. The CDR3 DNA reads as TGTGCCAGCTCTGGCAGGGGGCTGACTAATGAAAAACTGTTTTTT.

This clone was seen once. J is TRBJ1-4 and V is TRBV11-2; no firm D call. There are 16 residues in the CDR3. V shed 4 bases and J shed 7 bases, with 19 bases lying between them. Germline V gives CDR1 SGHAT, CDR2 FQNNGV. The DNA of the CDR3 is TGTGCCAGCAGCTCTAATACCCCCTATCCGGGTGAAAAACTGTTTTTT. As protein: CASSSNTPYPGEKLFF. Full variable domain (rest looked up from reference TRBV11-2 and TRBJ1-4): EAGVAQSPRYKIIEKRQSVAFWCNPISGHATLYWYQQILGQGPKLLIQFQNNGVVDDSQLPKDRFSAERLKGVDSTLKIQPAKLEDSAVYLCASSSNTPYPGEKLFFGSGTQLSVL.

The V and J genes are TRBV6-4 and TRBJ2-2; 11 bases match TRBD2. From germline, CDR1 is MRHNA and CDR2 SNTAGT. V lost 8 bases to trimming and J lost 5 bases; unmatched junction nucleotides: 7. The CDR3 has 15 amino acids. CDR3 residues: CASAPLAGGTGELFF. CDR3 coding DNA: TGTGCCAGCGCCCCGTTAGCGGGGGGGACCGGGGAGCTGTTTTTT.

This clone occurred once. The rearrangement links TRBV7-2 to TRBJ1-1, with D perhaps TRBD1 (5 bases). The V gene's germline CDR1 is SGHTA and CDR2 FQGNSA. The CDR3 totals 14 residues. V lost 3 bases to trimming and J lost 3 bases, with 11 bases between them. CDR3: CASSFRGGDTEAFF. CDR3 DNA sequence: TGTGCCAGCAGCTTTAGGGGTGGGGACACTGAAGCTTTCTTT.

CDR3 residues: CASSIDRPSTEAFF. CDR3 DNA sequence: TGTGCCAGTAGTATAGATCGCCCCTCCACTGAAGCTTTCTTT. The rearrangement joins TRBV19 to TRBJ1-1; D is unclear. Trimming shortened V by 0 bases and J by 4 bases, and 9 bases separated the two germline ends. The CDR3 is 14 amino acids. Germline V CDR1 and CDR2: LNHDA, SQIVND (reference sequence).

V and J are TRBV7-9 and TRBJ1-2, with D possibly TRBD1 on 5 matching bases. Trimming pared 1 base from V and 5 bases from J, leaving 11 bases between. The CDR3 consists of 14 residues. CDR1 and CDR2 from the germline V gene are SEHNR and FQNEAQ (reference sequence). The DNA of the CDR3 is TGTGCCAGCAGCTTAGAGGCAGGGCGGTATGGCTACACCTTC. This gives the protein CASSLEAGRYGYTF.

Details on this clone: The DNA is left out, because the CDR3 cannot be placed on it with certainty; the CDR3 is given as TCRdb lists it. The rearrangement links TRBV6-6 to TRBJ2-3; the table's D call TRBD1 went unverified against the DNA. Germline CDR1 MNHNY, CDR2 SVGAGI (reference sequence). The CDR3 numbers 15 amino acids, ends counted. The CDR3: CASTFGPGGTDTQYF.

For the CDR3, the DNA is TGCGCCAGCAGCTTAGGGACAAGCACTGAAGCTTTCTTT. It codes for CASSLGTSTEAFF. The chain has TRBV5-1 and TRBJ1-1; D might be TRBD1 (6 bases). The CDR3 is made up of 13 amino acids. Trimming took 2 bases from V and 4 from J, leaving 9 bases between them. Germline V gene data show CDR1 as SGHRS and CDR2 as YFSETQ.

This clone was picked up a small number of times. The genes are TRBV6-5 and TRBJ1-2; 9 nucleotides agree with TRBD1. The ends lost 5 bases at V and 8 bases at J; junction bases unmatched: 6. Germline values: CDR1 MNHEY, CDR2 SVGAGI. The CDR3 consists of 13 residues. CDR3 residues: CASSGDRVKGYTF. Here the CDR3 DNA reads TGTGCCAGCAGTGGGGACAGGGTTAAGGGCTACACCTTC.